This paragraph reports one T cell receptor beta chain. CDR3 size: 15 residues. The germline CDR1 and CDR2 sequences are SGHNT and YYREEE (reference sequence). V gave up 4 bases and J gave up 2 bases; unmatched junction bases: 8. TCRdb's table, derived via immunoSEQ multiplex PCR, lists solely in-frame clones and lacks some. The sample lists roughly 65,000 clones; 70% to 90% were seen once. These data are taken from a study of technical replicates of blood from a handful of donors. This receptor was obtained from a human donor in good health. Some clones in this sample may be carry-over from other donors' samples. The source material was PBMCs. This rearrangement joins TRBV5-4 to TRBJ1-2; 7 positions agree with TRBD1. This chain's CDR3 is CASSPQDRRNYGYTF. In nucleotides, the CDR3 is TGTGCCAGCAGCCCACAGGACAGGAGGAACTATGGCTACACCTTC.